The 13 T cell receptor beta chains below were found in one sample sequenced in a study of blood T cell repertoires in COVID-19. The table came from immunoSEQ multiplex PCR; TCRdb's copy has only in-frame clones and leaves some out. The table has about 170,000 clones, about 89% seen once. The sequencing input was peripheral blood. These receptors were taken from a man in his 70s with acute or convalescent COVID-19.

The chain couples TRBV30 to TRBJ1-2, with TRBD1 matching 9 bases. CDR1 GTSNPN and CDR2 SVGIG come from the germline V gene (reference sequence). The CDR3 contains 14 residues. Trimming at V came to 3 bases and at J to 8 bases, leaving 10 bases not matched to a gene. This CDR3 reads CAWSSGQGGGGYTF. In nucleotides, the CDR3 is TGTGCCTGGAGCTCGGGACAGGGAGGGGGCGGCTACACCTTC.

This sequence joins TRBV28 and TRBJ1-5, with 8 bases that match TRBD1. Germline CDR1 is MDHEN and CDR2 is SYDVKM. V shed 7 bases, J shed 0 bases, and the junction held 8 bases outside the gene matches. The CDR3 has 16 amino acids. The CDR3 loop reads CASMSVTGGSNQPQHF. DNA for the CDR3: TGTGCCAGCATGTCGGTAACAGGGGGTAGCAATCAGCCCCAGCATTTT.

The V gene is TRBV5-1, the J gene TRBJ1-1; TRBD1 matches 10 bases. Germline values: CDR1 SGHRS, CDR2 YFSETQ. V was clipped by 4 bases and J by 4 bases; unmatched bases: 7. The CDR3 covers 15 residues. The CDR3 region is CASSNGQGVVTEAFF. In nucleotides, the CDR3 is TGCGCCAGCAGCAACGGACAGGGGGTAGTCACTGAAGCTTTCTTT.

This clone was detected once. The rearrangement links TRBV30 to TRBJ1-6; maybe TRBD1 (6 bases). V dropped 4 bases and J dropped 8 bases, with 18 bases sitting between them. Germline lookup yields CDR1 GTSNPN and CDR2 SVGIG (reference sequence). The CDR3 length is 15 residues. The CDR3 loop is CAWTIGGGQDSPLHF. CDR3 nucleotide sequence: TGTGCCTGGACCATAGGTGGGGGCCAAGATTCACCCCTCCACTTT.

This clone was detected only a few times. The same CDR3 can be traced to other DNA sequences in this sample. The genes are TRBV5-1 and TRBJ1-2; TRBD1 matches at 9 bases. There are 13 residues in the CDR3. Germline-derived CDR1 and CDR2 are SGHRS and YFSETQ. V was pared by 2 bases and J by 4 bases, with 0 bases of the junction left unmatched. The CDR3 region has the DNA TGCGCCAGCAGCTTACAGGGGGCCTATGGCTACACCTTC. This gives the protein CASSLQGAYGYTF.

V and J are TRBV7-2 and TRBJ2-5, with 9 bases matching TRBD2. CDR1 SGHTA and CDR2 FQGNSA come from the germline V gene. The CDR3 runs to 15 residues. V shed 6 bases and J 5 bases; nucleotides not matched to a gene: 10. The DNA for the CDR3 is TGTGCCAGCAGTAATAGGGCTAGCGGGGCTGAGACCCAGTACTTC. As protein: CASSNRASGAETQYF.

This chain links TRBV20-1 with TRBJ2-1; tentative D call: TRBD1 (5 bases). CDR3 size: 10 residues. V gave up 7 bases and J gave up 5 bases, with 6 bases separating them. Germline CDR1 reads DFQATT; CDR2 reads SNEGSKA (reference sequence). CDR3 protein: CSVQDNEQFF. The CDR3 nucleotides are TGCAGTGTACAGGACAATGAGCAGTTCTTC.

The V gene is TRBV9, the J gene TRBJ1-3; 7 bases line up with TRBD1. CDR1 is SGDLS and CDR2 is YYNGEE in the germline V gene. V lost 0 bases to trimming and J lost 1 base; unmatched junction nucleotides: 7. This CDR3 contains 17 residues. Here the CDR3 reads CASSVADRELSGNTIYF. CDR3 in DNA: TGTGCCAGCAGCGTAGCTGACAGGGAGCTTTCTGGAAACACCATATATTTT.

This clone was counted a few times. CDR3 bases: TGTGCCAGCAGCTCACGACAGGGGAGGGAGGAGCTGTTTTTT. Amino acid sequence: CASSSRQGREELFF. This rearrangement joins TRBV11-2 to TRBJ2-2; perhaps TRBD1 as D (8 bases). Trimming removed 4 bases from V and 10 bases from J, with 16 bases in between. The germline V gene has CDR1 SGHAT and CDR2 FQNNGV. This CDR3 is 14 amino acids long. Full variable domain (missing parts from reference TRBV11-2 and TRBJ2-2): EAGVAQSPRYKIIEKRQSVAFWCNPISGHATLYWYQQILGQGPKLLIQFQNNGVVDDSQLPKDRFSAERLKGVDSTLKIQPAKLEDSAVYLCASSSRQGREELFFGEGSRLTVL.

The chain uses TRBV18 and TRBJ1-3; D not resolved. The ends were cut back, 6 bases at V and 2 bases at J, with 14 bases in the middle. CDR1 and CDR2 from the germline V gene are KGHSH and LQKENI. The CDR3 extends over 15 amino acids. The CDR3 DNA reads TGTGCCAGCTCCGATACGAGGGCCCCTGGAAACACCATATATTTT. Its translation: CASSDTRAPGNTIYF.

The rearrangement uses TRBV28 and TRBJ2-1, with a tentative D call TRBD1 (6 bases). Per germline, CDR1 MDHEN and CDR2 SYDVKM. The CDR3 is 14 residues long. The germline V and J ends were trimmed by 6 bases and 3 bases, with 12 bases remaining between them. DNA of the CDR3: TGTGCCAGCAGGATAGGGGGAAACTACAATGAGCAGTTCTTC. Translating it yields CASRIGGNYNEQFF. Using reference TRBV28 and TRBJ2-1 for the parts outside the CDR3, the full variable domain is DVKVTQSSRYLVKRTGEKVFLECVQDMDHENMFWYRQDPGLGLRLIYFSYDVKMKEKGDIPEGYSVSREKKERFSLILESASTNQTSMYLCASRIGGNYNEQFFGPGTRLTVL.

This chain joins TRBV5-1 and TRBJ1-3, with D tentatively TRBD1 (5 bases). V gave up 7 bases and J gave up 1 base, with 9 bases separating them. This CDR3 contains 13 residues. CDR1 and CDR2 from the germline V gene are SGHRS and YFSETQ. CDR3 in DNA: TGCGCCAGCGCCAGGGAATCTGGAAACACCATATATTTT. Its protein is CASARESGNTIYF.

CDR3 protein: CAIQQSSYNEQFF. As DNA, the CDR3 is TGTGCCATCCAACAGAGCTCCTACAATGAGCAGTTCTTC. The V and J genes are TRBV24-1 and TRBJ2-1; D not resolved. The V gene's germline CDR1 is KGHDR and CDR2 SFDVKD. The CDR3 is 13 residues long. Deletions cut 11 bases from V and 0 bases from J, with 10 bases between.